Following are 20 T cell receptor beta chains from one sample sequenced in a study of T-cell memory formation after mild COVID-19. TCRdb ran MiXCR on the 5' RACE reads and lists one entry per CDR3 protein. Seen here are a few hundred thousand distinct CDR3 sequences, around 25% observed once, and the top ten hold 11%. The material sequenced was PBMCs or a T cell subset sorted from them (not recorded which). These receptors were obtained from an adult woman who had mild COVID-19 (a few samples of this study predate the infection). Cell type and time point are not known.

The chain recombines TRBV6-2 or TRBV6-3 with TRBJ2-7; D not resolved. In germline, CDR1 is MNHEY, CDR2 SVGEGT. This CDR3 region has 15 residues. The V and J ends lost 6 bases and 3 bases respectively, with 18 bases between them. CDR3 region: CASRPVHPPYYEQYF. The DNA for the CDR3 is TGTGCCAGCAGACCCGTCCACCCACCTTACTACGAGCAGTACTTC.

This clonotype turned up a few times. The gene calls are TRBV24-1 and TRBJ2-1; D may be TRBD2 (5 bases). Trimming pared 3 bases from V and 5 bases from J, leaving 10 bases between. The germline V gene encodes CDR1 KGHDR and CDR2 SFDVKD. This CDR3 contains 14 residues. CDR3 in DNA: TGTGCCACCAGTGATCGGACCGGGAACAATGAGCAGTTCTTC. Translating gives CATSDRTGNNEQFF.

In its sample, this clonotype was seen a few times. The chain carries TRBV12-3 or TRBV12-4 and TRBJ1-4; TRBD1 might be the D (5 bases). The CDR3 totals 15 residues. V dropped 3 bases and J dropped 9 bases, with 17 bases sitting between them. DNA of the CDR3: TGTGCCAGCAGTTTCGGGGGGGGGATGCGAAAAAAACTGTTTTTT. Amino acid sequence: CASSFGGGMRKKLFF.

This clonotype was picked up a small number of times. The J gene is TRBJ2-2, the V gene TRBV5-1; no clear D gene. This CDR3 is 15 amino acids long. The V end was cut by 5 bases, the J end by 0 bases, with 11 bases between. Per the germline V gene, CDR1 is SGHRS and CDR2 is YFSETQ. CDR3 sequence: CASRIVMTNTGELFF. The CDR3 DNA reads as TGCGCCAGCAGAATAGTGATGACGAACACCGGGGAGCTGTTTTTT. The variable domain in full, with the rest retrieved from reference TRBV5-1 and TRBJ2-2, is KAGVTQTPRYLIKTRGQQVTLSCSPISGHRSVSWYQQTPGQGLQFLFEYFSETQRNKGNFPGRFSGRQFSNSRSEMNVSTLELGDSALYLCASRIVMTNTGELFFGEGSRLTVL.

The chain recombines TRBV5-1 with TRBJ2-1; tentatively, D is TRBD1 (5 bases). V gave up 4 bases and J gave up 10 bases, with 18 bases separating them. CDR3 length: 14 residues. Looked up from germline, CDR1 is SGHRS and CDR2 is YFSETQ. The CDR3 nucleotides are TGCGCCAGCAGCAAAGGAGAAGGGGTTGGGGAGCAGTTCTTC. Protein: CASSKGEGVGEQFF.

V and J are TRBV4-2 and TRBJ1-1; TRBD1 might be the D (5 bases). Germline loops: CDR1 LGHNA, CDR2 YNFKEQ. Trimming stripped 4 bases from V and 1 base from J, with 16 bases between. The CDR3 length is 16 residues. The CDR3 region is CASSPEEGMRNTEAFF. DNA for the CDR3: TGTGCCAGCAGCCCGGAAGAGGGGATGCGGAACACTGAAGCTTTCTTT.

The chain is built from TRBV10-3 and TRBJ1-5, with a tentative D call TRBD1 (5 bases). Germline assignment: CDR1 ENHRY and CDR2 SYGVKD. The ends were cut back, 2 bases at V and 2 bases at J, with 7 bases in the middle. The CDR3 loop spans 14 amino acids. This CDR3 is CAISEGAGNQPQHF. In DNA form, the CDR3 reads TGTGCCATCAGTGAGGGGGCGGGCAATCAGCCCCAGCATTTT.

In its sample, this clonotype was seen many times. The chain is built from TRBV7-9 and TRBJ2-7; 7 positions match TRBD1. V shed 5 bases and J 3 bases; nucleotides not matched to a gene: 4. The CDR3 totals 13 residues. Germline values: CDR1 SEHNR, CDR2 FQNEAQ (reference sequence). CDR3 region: CASSPPGGYEQYF. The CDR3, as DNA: TGTGCCAGCAGCCCGCCAGGGGGCTACGAGCAGTACTTC.

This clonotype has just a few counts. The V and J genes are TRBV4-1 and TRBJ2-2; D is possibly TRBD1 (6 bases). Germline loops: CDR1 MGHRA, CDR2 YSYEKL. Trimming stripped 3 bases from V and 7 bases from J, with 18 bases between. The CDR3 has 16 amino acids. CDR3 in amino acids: CASSHSDRRTDGELFF. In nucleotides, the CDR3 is TGCGCCAGCAGCCATTCCGACAGGCGGACGGACGGGGAGCTGTTTTTT.

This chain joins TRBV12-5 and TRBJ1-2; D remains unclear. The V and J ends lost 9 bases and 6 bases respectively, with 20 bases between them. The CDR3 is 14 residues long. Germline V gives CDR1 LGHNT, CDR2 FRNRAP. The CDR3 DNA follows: TGTGCTAGCGCAAGAGGCCCAACGATGGATGGCTACACCTTC. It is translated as CASARGPTMDGYTF.

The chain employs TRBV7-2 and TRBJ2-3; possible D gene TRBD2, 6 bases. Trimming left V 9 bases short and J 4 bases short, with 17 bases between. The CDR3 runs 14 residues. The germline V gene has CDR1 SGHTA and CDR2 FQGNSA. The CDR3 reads CASTRYRDSDTQYF. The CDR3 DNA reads TGTGCCAGTACGCGGTACCGGGACTCAGATACGCAGTATTTT.

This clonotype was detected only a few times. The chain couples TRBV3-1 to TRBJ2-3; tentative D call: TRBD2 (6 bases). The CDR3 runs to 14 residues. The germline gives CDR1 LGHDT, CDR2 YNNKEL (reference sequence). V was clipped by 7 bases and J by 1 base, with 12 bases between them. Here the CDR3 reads CASTYSSGTDTQYF. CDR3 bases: TGTGCCAGCACCTACTCTAGCGGCACAGATACGCAGTATTTT.

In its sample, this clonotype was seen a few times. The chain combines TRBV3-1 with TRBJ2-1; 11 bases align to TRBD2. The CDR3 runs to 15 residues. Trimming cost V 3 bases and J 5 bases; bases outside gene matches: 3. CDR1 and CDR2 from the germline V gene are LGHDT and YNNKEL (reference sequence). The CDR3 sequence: CASSHLAGGNNEQFF. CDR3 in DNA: TGTGCCAGCAGCCACCTAGCGGGGGGTAACAATGAGCAGTTCTTC.

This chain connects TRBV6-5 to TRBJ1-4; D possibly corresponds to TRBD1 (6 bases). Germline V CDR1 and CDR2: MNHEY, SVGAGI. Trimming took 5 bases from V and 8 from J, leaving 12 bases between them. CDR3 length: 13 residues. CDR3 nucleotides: TGTGCCAGCAGTCCCCCAGGGGTGGAAAAACTGTTTTTT. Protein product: CASSPPGVEKLFF.

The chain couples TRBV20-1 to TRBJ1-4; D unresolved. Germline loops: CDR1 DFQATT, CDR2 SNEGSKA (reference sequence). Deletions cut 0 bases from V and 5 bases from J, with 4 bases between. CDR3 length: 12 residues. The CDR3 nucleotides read TGCAGTGCTAGAGAGGTGAATGAAAAACTGTTTTTT. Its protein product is CSAREVNEKLFF.

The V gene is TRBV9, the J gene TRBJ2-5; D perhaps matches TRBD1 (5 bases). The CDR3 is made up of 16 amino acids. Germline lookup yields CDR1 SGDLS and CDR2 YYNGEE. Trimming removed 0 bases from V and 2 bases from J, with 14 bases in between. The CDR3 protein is CASSVAPGQGQETQYF. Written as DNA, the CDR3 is TGTGCCAGCAGCGTAGCCCCAGGGCAAGGGCAAGAGACCCAGTACTTC. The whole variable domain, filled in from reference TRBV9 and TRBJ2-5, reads DSGVTQTPKHLITATGQRVTLRCSPRSGDLSVYWYQQSLDQGLQFLIQYYNGEERAKGNILERFSAQQFPDLHSELNLSSLELGDSALYFCASSVAPGQGQETQYFGPGTRLLVL.

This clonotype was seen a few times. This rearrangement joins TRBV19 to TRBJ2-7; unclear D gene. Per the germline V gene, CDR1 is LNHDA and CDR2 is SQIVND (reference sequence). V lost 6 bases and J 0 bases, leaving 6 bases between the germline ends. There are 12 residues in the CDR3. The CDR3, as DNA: TGTGCCAGTAGCGACGGCTCCTACGAGCAGTACTTC. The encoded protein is CASSDGSYEQYF.

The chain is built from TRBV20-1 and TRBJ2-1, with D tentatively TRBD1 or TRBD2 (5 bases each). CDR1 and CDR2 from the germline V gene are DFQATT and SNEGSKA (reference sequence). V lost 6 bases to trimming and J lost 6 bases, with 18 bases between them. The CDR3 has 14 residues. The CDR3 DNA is TGCAGTGCCTACCGGGACGCCCATGGCAATGAGCAGTTCTTC. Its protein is CSAYRDAHGNEQFF.

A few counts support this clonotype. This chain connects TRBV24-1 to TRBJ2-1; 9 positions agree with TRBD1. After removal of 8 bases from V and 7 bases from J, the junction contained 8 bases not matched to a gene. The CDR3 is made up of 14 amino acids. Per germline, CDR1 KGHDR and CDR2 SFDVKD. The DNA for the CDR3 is TGTGCCACCACCGGGACAGGGCTAGGGAATGAGCAGTTCTTC. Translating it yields CATTGTGLGNEQFF.

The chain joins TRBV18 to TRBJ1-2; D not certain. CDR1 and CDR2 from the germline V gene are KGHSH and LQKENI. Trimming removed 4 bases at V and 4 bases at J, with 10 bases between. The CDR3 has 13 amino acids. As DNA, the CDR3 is TGTGCCAGCTCACTTGGACCCCCCTATGGCTACACCTTC. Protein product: CASSLGPPYGYTF.